One sample yielded the 29 T cell receptor beta chains listed below, sequenced in a study of radiation and T cells in renal cell carcinoma. Profiling relied on immunoSEQ multiplex PCR, and the TCRdb table lists in-frame clones only, not all of them. The sample yields some 20,000 clones, around 52% seen once. The treatment was: 15 Gy SBRT to primary tumor, nephrectomy 4 weeks later. The sample in question was tumor tissue, obtained from a patient whose treatment included radiotherapy and nephrectomy. The receptor set was obtained from a woman between 50 and 59 years old with renal cell carcinoma.

The V gene is TRBV6-1, the J gene TRBJ1-1; 8 bases match TRBD1. Looked up from germline, CDR1 is MNHNS and CDR2 is SASEGT. The V segment lost 9 bases and the J segment 1 base; nucleotides outside the gene matches: 7. CDR3 length: 14 residues. In DNA form, the CDR3 reads TGTGCCAGTACCCTCGGACAGGGGAACACTGAAGCTTTCTTT. Translated, it gives CASTLGQGNTEAFF.

The chain carries TRBV30 and TRBJ1-6, with a weak D call TRBD1 (5 bases). Germline-derived CDR1 and CDR2 are GTSNPN and SVGIG (reference sequence). The CDR3 totals 13 residues. The V end lost 2 bases, the J end lost 5 bases, and 7 bases lay between the germline ends. The CDR3 sequence is CAWSLTDNSPLHF. DNA for the CDR3: TGTGCCTGGAGTTTGACAGATAATTCACCCCTCCACTTT.

The J gene is TRBJ2-2, the V gene TRBV5-4; no definite D call. Trimming cost V 1 base and J 0 bases, with 4 bases left between them. Per germline, CDR1 SGHNT and CDR2 YYREEE (reference sequence). The CDR3 totals 14 residues. For the CDR3, the DNA is TGTGCCAGCAGCTTGAGGACGAACACCGGGGAGCTGTTTTTT. This codes for CASSLRTNTGELFF.

This clone was recorded only once. This chain uses TRBV5-4 with TRBJ2-1, with 9 bases fitting TRBD2. The CDR3 has 15 amino acids. CDR1 is SGHNT, CDR2 YYREEE, per germline (reference sequence). Losses at the gene ends were 0 bases for V and 2 bases for J; bases not matched to a gene: 0. Written as DNA, the CDR3 is TGTGCCAGCAGCTTGGGCGGGGGGGCCTACAATGAGCAGTTCTTC. It codes for CASSLGGGAYNEQFF.

V usage is TRBV5-6 and J usage is TRBJ1-5; tentative D call: TRBD1 (5 bases). CDR1 and CDR2 from the germline V gene are SGHDT and YYEEEE. V was trimmed by 3 bases and J by 4 bases, leaving 14 bases between them. This CDR3 region has 15 residues. The CDR3 nucleotides read TGTGCCAGCAGCTCCAGGACACGGCGAAATCAGCCCCAGCATTTT. The encoded protein is CASSSRTRRNQPQHF. The full variable domain, its missing parts supplied by reference TRBV5-6 and TRBJ1-5, is DAGVTQSPTHLIKTRGQQVTLRCSPKSGHDTVSWYQQALGQGPQFIFQYYEEEERQRGNFPDRFSGHQFPNYSSELNVNALLLGDSALYLCASSSRTRRNQPQHFGDGTRLSIL.

A single count supports this clone. The chain uses TRBV30 and TRBJ1-2, with D possibly being TRBD1 (6 bases). CDR1 and CDR2 (germline): GTSNPN, SVGIG (reference sequence). The V and J ends lost 3 bases and 5 bases respectively, with 16 bases between them. This CDR3 is 14 amino acids long. The CDR3 nucleotides are TGTGCCTGGAGGCCCGTGGGGGGCTTATATGGCTACACCTTC. This sequence encodes CAWRPVGGLYGYTF.

V gene TRBV7-9 combines with J gene TRBJ2-1; TRBD2 agrees at 11 bases. J gave up 2 bases and V 5 bases, and 5 bases lay outside the gene matches. Germline CDR1 is SEHNR and CDR2 is FQNEAQ (reference sequence). The CDR3 is 16 amino acids. The CDR3 reads CASSGEGLAAYNEQFF. The CDR3 DNA is TGTGCCAGCAGCGGGGAGGGACTAGCGGCCTACAATGAGCAGTTCTTC.

This clone has just one count. The rearrangement uses TRBV6-5 and TRBJ2-2, with D uncertain. Germline lookup yields CDR1 MNHEY and CDR2 SVGAGI. CDR3 size: 15 residues. Trimming shortened V by 6 bases and J by 8 bases, and 19 bases separated the two germline ends. Written as DNA, the CDR3 is TGTGCCAGCAGGGATGTGGCCGCTGGGCTGGGGGAGCTGTTTTTT. Its translation is CASRDVAAGLGELFF.

This clone has just one count. The rearrangement uses TRBV6-1 and TRBJ2-7, with D possibly called TRBD1 or TRBD2 (5 bases each). CDR3 length: 14 amino acids. V lost 3 bases and J lost 3, with 12 bases in between. Per germline, CDR1 MNHNS and CDR2 SASEGT. This chain's CDR3 is CASSEDGTLYEQYF. CDR3 bases: TGTGCCAGCAGTGAGGACGGGACCCTCTACGAGCAGTACTTC.

The chain carries TRBV6-1 and TRBJ1-2, with D tentatively TRBD1 (5 bases). V was cut by 6 bases and J by 5 bases, with 19 bases left in between. This CDR3 is 15 amino acids long. Germline V gene lookup returns CDR1 MNHNS and CDR2 SASEGT. The CDR3 nucleotides are TGTGCCAGCAGCCCCCGGGACGGGTTTGAGTATGGCTACACCTTC. This translates into CASSPRDGFEYGYTF.

V is TRBV6-5 and J is TRBJ1-2; D gene uncertain. CDR1 and CDR2 (germline): MNHEY, SVGAGI. The V gene lost 0 bases and the J gene lost 2 bases, with 7 bases spanning the gap. The CDR3 runs to 14 residues. CDR3: CASSYSRQNYGYTF. The CDR3 region has the DNA TGTGCCAGCAGTTACTCAAGACAAAACTATGGCTACACCTTC.

The rearrangement uses TRBV2 and TRBJ1-2, with 7 bases matching TRBD1. CDR1 and CDR2 (germline): SNHLY, FYNNEI. Losses at the gene ends were 4 bases for V and 7 bases for J; bases not matched to a gene: 6. CDR3 length equals 13 residues. The chain's CDR3 is CASSGQGVSGYTF. The CDR3 coding sequence is TGTGCCAGCAGTGGACAGGGTGTGTCTGGCTACACCTTC. The full variable domain, rest sourced from reference TRBV2 and TRBJ1-2, is EPEVTQTPSHQVTQMGQEVILRCVPISNHLYFYWYRQILGQKVEFLVSFYNNEISEKSEIFDDQFSVERPDGSNFTLKIRSTKLEDSAMYFCASSGQGVSGYTFGSGTRLTVV.

By share, this clone ranks as medium-sized. This chain connects TRBV5-1 to TRBJ1-2; no clear D gene. V dropped 4 bases and J dropped 4 bases, with 17 bases sitting between them. The germline CDR1 and CDR2 sequences are SGHRS and YFSETQ. The CDR3 runs to 15 residues. CDR3 bases: TGCGCCAGCAGCCCCGGTGGGTTCGATGGCTATGGCTACACCTTC. Translation: CASSPGGFDGYGYTF.

This chain links TRBV15 with TRBJ1-5, with a weak D call TRBD1 (6 bases). CDR1 is LNHNV and CDR2 is YYDKDF in the germline V gene (reference sequence). V was cut by 5 bases and J by 4 bases, with 21 bases left in between. The CDR3 runs 17 residues. The CDR3 loop reads CATSSPEGGFRNQPQHF. Here the CDR3 DNA reads TGTGCCACCAGCTCCCCCGAGGGGGGCTTTCGGAATCAGCCCCAGCATTTT.

V is TRBV19 and J is TRBJ1-1; D is perhaps TRBD1 (5 bases). The ends were cut back, 2 bases at V and 5 bases at J, with 9 bases in the middle. CDR1 LNHDA and CDR2 SQIVND come from the germline V gene (reference sequence). This CDR3 is 13 amino acids long. CDR3 sequence reads: CASSISGVTEAFF. CDR3 nucleotides: TGTGCCAGTAGTATATCGGGGGTAACTGAAGCTTTCTTT.

The chain combines TRBV10-3 with TRBJ1-3; 8 bases match TRBD1. With 10 bases clipped from V and 4 bases from J, the junction kept 6 bases outside the gene matches. Germline V lookup: CDR1 ENHRY, CDR2 SYGVKD. The CDR3 sequence is 13 residues long. CDR3 protein: CATWTGSGNTIYF. The CDR3 DNA reads TGTGCCACCTGGACAGGGTCAGGAAACACCATATATTTT.

In regard to this clone: A read error is the likely source, as a far larger clone sits one nucleotide away. This rearrangement joins TRBV5-6 to TRBJ1-1, with D tentatively TRBD1 (5 bases). The V gene lost 3 bases and the J gene lost 1 base, with 19 bases spanning the gap. CDR3 length: 17 residues. Germline values: CDR1 SGHDT, CDR2 YYEEEE. CDR3 sequence (DNA): TGTGCCAGCAGCTCGACAGATATCACTCCTGGGAACACTGAAGCTTTCTTT. Encoded protein: CASSSTDITPGNTEAFF.

The rearrangement joins TRBV29-1 to TRBJ1-2; D not certain. V shed 7 bases and J shed 8 bases, with 14 bases lying between them. This CDR3 has 11 amino acids. Germline V lookup: CDR1 SQVTM, CDR2 ANQGSEA. CDR3 nucleotide sequence: TGCAGCGACTTTAGACCTCAGGGCTACACCTTC. As protein: CSDFRPQGYTF.

The V call is TRBV7-3, the J call TRBJ1-5; D gene uncertain. Trimming left V 2 bases short and J 3 bases short, with 8 bases between. The CDR3 is 14 residues long. Germline values: CDR1 SGHTA, CDR2 FQGTGA. DNA for the CDR3: TGTGCCAGCAGCTTATCAGGCCCCAATCAGCCCCAGCATTTT. This translates into CASSLSGPNQPQHF.

J is TRBJ1-4 and V is TRBV6-5; no clear D gene. Per germline, CDR1 MNHEY and CDR2 SVGAGI. V gave up 1 base and J gave up 2 bases, with 2 bases separating them. This CDR3 has 13 amino acids. The CDR3 DNA reads as TGTGCCAGCAGTTACTTGACTAATGAAAAACTGTTTTTT. Translating gives CASSYLTNEKLFF.

This clone appeared a few times. The V call is TRBV2, the J call TRBJ1-2; no clear D. The CDR3 totals 12 residues. The V gene's germline CDR1 is SNHLY and CDR2 FYNNEI. V lost 5 bases and J lost 8, with 12 bases in between. CDR3 loop: CASSPQERGYTF. CDR3 DNA sequence: TGTGCCAGCAGTCCCCAGGAGAGGGGCTACACCTTC.

By sample fraction, this clone is medium-sized. The J gene is TRBJ1-2, the V gene TRBV7-9; D not certain. The CDR3 is 14 residues long. With 5 bases removed from V and 3 bases from J, the gap between germline ends came to 13 bases. CDR1 and CDR2 from the germline V gene are SEHNR and FQNEAQ (reference sequence). In DNA, the CDR3 is TGTGCCAGCAGCCCGGGGTCCTGGGACTATGGCTACACCTTC. Its protein is CASSPGSWDYGYTF.

This rearrangement joins TRBV18 to TRBJ1-2, with TRBD1 identical over 10 bases. This CDR3 comprises 15 residues. The germline V gene encodes CDR1 KGHSH and CDR2 LQKENI. The V and J ends lost 5 bases and 3 bases, in that order; junction bases with no gene match: 6. In nucleotides, the CDR3 is TGTGCCAGCTCATTCACCGGGACAGGGGACTATGGCTACACCTTC. Amino acids: CASSFTGTGDYGYTF.

The chain is built from TRBV9 and TRBJ1-6; a possible D gene is TRBD1 (6 bases). Germline loops: CDR1 SGDLS, CDR2 YYNGEE. This CDR3 has 15 residues. V shed 3 bases and J shed 6 bases, with 13 bases lying between them. CDR3 protein: CASSALGGANSPLHF. The CDR3, as DNA: TGTGCCAGCAGCGCTCTAGGGGGAGCTAATTCACCCCTCCACTTT.

V and J are TRBV7-9 and TRBJ2-3; D not resolved. With 5 bases removed from V and 3 bases from J, the gap between germline ends came to 6 bases. The CDR3 contains 12 residues. CDR1 SEHNR and CDR2 FQNEAQ come from the germline V gene (reference sequence). DNA for the CDR3: TGTGCCAGCAGCCCCGCGACAGATACGCAGTATTTT. It encodes CASSPATDTQYF.

The rearrangement joins TRBV4-3 to TRBJ1-5; a weak D match, TRBD1 (6 bases). This CDR3 has 16 residues. The germline V and J ends were trimmed by 1 base and 1 base, with 11 bases remaining between them. Per the germline V gene, CDR1 is LGHNA and CDR2 is YSLEER. The CDR3 loop is CASSQGAGASNQPQHF. The CDR3 coding sequence is TGCGCCAGCAGCCAAGGGGCGGGGGCCAGCAATCAGCCCCAGCATTTT.

The chain combines TRBV7-8 with TRBJ2-5; TRBD2 matches 11 bases. The J segment lost 5 bases and the V segment lost 3 bases, leaving 8 bases of the junction unmatched. CDR1 SGHVS and CDR2 FQNEAQ come from the germline V gene. This CDR3 is built from 16 residues. The CDR3 DNA follows: TGTGCCAGCAGCTTGGGTACTAGCGGGGGCTGGGAGACCCAGTACTTC. Translating it yields CASSLGTSGGWETQYF.

This clone was picked up a small number of times. This chain connects TRBV2 to TRBJ1-5; D is unresolved. The CDR3 is 15 residues long. V lost 7 bases to trimming and J lost 6 bases, with 19 bases between them. Germline CDR1 and CDR2: SNHLY and FYNNEI. CDR3 residues: CASTEDLNGRQPQHF. In nucleotides, the CDR3 is TGTGCCAGCACCGAGGATCTCAACGGACGTCAGCCCCAGCATTTT.

This chain uses TRBV6-1 with TRBJ1-3; 7 bases fit TRBD1. The germline V gene encodes CDR1 MNHNS and CDR2 SASEGT. The CDR3 loop spans 16 amino acids. The V gene end was trimmed by 4 bases and the J gene end by 7 bases; junction bases not matched to a gene: 13. DNA of the CDR3: TGTGCCAGCAGTGTCGGACGGGACAGTTTGGGGAACACCATATATTTT. Its translation is CASSVGRDSLGNTIYF.